This T cell receptor (beta chain) is from a study of blood T cell repertoires in COVID-19. Looking at the study overall: There were acute and convalescent COVID-19 samples, and they came from the United States, Italy and Spain.

Original analysis: Reference gene primer amplification gave nucleated cell count estimates. Using immunoSEQ multiplex PCR, the repertoire was profiled, and TCRdb retains in-frame clones only, with some absent. V and J calls and clone size follow that table, whereas D and trimming were derived from the DNA. Here the sample spans 52,000 or so clones, 86% being singletons. The germline V gene encodes CDR1 KGHDR and CDR2 SFDVKD. V shed 5 bases and J shed 1 base, with 12 bases lying between them. The CDR3 totals 15 residues. Specimen: peripheral blood. This TCR was recovered from an elderly man with acute or convalescent COVID-19. The V and J genes are TRBV24-1 and TRBJ2-3, with a possible D match to TRBD1 (5 bases). CDR3 nucleotides: TGTGCCACCAGTGGGGGCGCGGCTGGCACAGATACGCAGTATTTT. This translates into CATSGGAAGTDTQYF.